The rows below give T cell receptor beta chains drawn from one sample of a study of vaccination and CD4 T cells after COVID-19. TCRdb used MiXCR to reprocess the PCR reads, holding one entry per CDR3 protein. Here the sample spans roughly 23,000 distinct CDR3 sequences, around 43% being singletons. Their antigen targets remain unknown. The sequencing used CD4+ T cells from blood, cultured in vitro, collected before SARS-CoV-2 vaccination. The receptors derive from a human donor who received a COVID-19 vaccine. Each CDR3 is given with its conserved first and last residue. D genes are given only for firm matches. Some rows mark clone size as missing; the rest say once, few, many or name a class of expanded clone.

clone size	J gene	V gene	D gene	CDR3 protein	CDR3 DNA
-	TRBJ1-2	TRBV5-1	-	CASSLGQLANYGYTF	TGCGCCAGCAGCTTGGGACAGTTAGCTAACTATGGCTACACCTTC
-	TRBJ1-2	TRBV2	-	CASSPGGDGYTF	TGTGCCAGCAGCCCCGGGGGAGATGGCTACACCTTC
-	TRBJ1-3	TRBV19	-	CASSRNPGNTIYF	TGTGCCAGTAGTCGCAATCCGGGAAACACCATATATTTT
few	TRBJ1-2	TRBV14	-	CASSRSRAGDQYGYTF	TGTGCCAGCAGCCGGAGCCGGGCAGGGGATCAGTATGGCTACACCTTC
few	TRBJ1-3	TRBV7-8	-	CASSLAPGNTIYF	TGTGCCAGCAGCTTAGCCCCGGGAAACACCATATATTTT
-	TRBJ1-6	TRBV6-1	TRBD1	CASRRGGTVHNSPLHF	TGTGCCAGCAGGCGAGGAGGGACAGTCCATAATTCACCCCTCCACTTT
medium-sized	TRBJ2-3	TRBV7-9	-	CASSSSADTQYF	TGTGCCAGCAGCTCCTCCGCAGATACGCAGTATTTT
-	TRBJ2-5	TRBV7-9	-	CASSLAGGSQETQYF	TGTGCCAGCAGCTTAGCGGGGGGATCGCAAGAGACCCAGTACTTC
-	TRBJ2-2	TRBV10-3	TRBD2	CAIKPSGGARSTGELFF	TGTGCCATCAAACCTAGCGGGGGGGCGAGGAGTACCGGGGAGCTGTTTTTT
-	TRBJ2-7	TRBV20-1	-	CSARDRRSGNYEQYF	TGCAGTGCTAGAGATCGTCGTAGCGGTAACTACGAGCAGTACTTC
-	TRBJ2-1	TRBV20-1	-	CSASQGNEQFF	TGCAGTGCTAGTCAGGGGAATGAGCAGTTCTTC
-	TRBJ2-7	TRBV19	-	CASSLPPDILCEQYF	TGTGCCAGTAGCCTCCCCCCGGATATCCTATGCGAGCAGTACTTC
-	TRBJ1-1	TRBV6-5	-	CASSYSASPGEAFF	TGTGCCAGCAGTTACTCGGCAAGCCCCGGTGAAGCTTTCTTT
-	TRBJ1-5	TRBV2	-	CASRADRTQPQHF	TGTGCCAGCAGGGCTGACAGGACTCAGCCCCAGCATTTT
once	TRBJ1-3	TRBV11-1	-	CASSSPGNTIYF	TGTGCCAGCAGCTCCCCCGGGAACACCATATATTTT
-	TRBJ1-2	TRBV5-4	TRBD1	CASSRGQGNNYGYTF	TGTGCCAGCAGCCGGGGACAGGGGAATAACTATGGCTACACCTTC
few	TRBJ2-2	TRBV27	-	CASSRAANTGELFF	TGTGCCAGCAGTCGGGCCGCGAACACCGGGGAGCTGTTTTTT
-	TRBJ2-3	TRBV2	-	CASRRITDTQYF	TGTGCCAGCAGAAGGATCACAGATACGCAGTATTTT
-	TRBJ2-2	TRBV7-3	TRBD1	CASSVTGGQGTGELFF	TGTGCCAGCAGCGTTACAGGGGGCCAAGGCACCGGGGAGCTGTTTTTT
-	TRBJ2-7	TRBV6-1	-	CASRPLAQSSYEQYF	TGTGCCAGCAGGCCCCTCGCACAAAGCTCCTACGAGCAGTACTTC
-	TRBJ1-3	TRBV6-5	TRBD1	CASSYRDSSGNTIYF	TGTGCCAGCAGTTACCGGGACAGCTCTGGAAACACCATATATTTT
few	TRBJ1-2	TRBV20-1	-	CSARKASRGYTF	TGCAGTGCTAGAAAGGCCTCTAGGGGCTACACCTTC
-	TRBJ2-7	TRBV7-9	TRBD2	CASSGLVSEQYF	TGTGCCAGCAGCGGACTAGTCTCCGAGCAGTACTTC
-	TRBJ1-3	TRBV20-1	-	CSARDHSQSSGNTIYF	TGCAGTGCTAGAGACCACTCCCAGAGCTCTGGAAACACCATATATTTT
-	TRBJ2-3	TRBV24-1	-	CATGTRGVGGDTQYF	TGTGCCACCGGAACGAGGGGGGTAGGGGGAGATACGCAGTATTTT
few	TRBJ2-3	TRBV6-1	-	CASSRFTLADTQYF	TGTGCCAGCAGTCGTTTCACATTGGCAGATACGCAGTATTTT
-	TRBJ2-1	TRBV10-1	TRBD2	CASSQRLAGGRNEQFF	TGCGCCAGCAGTCAACGACTAGCGGGGGGGCGGAATGAGCAGTTCTTC
few	TRBJ2-3	TRBV20-1	-	CSARADTQYF	TGCAGTGCTAGAGCAGATACGCAGTATTTT
few	TRBJ1-3	TRBV10-3	-	CAISQQLSSGNTIYF	TGTGCCATCAGTCAACAGCTGAGCTCTGGAAACACCATATATTTT
-	TRBJ2-5	TRBV4-1	-	CASSQGPGSETQYF	TGCGCCAGCAGCCAAGGGCCGGGGTCGGAGACCCAGTACTTC
few	TRBJ1-2	TRBV30	TRBD1	CAWRRDRGRNYGYTF	TGTGCCTGGAGACGCGACAGGGGGCGAAACTATGGCTACACCTTC
-	TRBJ1-4	TRBV12-3/TRBV12-4	-	CASSFSEKLFF	TGTGCCAGCAGTTTCAGTGAAAAACTGTTTTTT
-	TRBJ1-6	TRBV12-3/TRBV12-4	-	CASRMTTGSWNSPLHF	TGTGCCAGCAGAATGACAACAGGGTCGTGGAATTCACCCCTCCACTTT
few	TRBJ1-1	TRBV30	TRBD1	CAWSVQDRILTGDTEAFF	TGTGCCTGGAGTGTACAGGACAGGATCTTAACCGGGGACACTGAAGCTTTCTTT
few	TRBJ1-2	TRBV6-4	-	CASSFDASNYGYTF	TGTGCCAGCAGTTTTGACGCTTCTAACTATGGCTACACCTTC
-	TRBJ2-2	TRBV4-1	-	CASSQVSRGSLGELFF	TGCGCCAGCAGCCAAGTATCTAGGGGATCCCTAGGGGAGCTGTTTTTT
-	TRBJ2-3	TRBV19	TRBD2	CASNGVAGEGTDTQYF	TGTGCCAGTAATGGGGTAGCGGGGGAGGGCACAGATACGCAGTATTTT
-	TRBJ2-7	TRBV21-1	-	CASSKVGRDEQYF	TGTGCCAGCAGCAAAGTTGGCAGGGATGAGCAGTACTTC
few	TRBJ2-3	TRBV7-7	TRBD2	CASSPLLAAFGTDTQYF	TGTGCCAGCAGCCCACTACTAGCGGCGTTTGGCACAGATACGCAGTATTTT
-	TRBJ2-3	TRBV7-9	TRBD2	CASTLSGGSGTDTQYF	TGTGCCAGCACCCTAAGCGGGGGGTCTGGCACAGATACGCAGTATTTT
few	TRBJ2-5	TRBV30	-	CAWERIQETQYF	TGTGCCTGGGAGCGAATCCAAGAGACCCAGTACTTC
-	TRBJ2-7	TRBV7-2	TRBD2	CASSLAGGAYEQYF	TGTGCCAGCAGCTTAGCCGGGGGGGCTTACGAGCAGTACTTC
few	TRBJ1-2	TRBV24-1	-	CATSDSGVNYGYTF	TGTGCCACCAGTGATTCCGGGGTTAACTATGGCTACACCTTC